The rows below give T cell receptor beta chains drawn from one sample of a study of human T cells and chemical hapten exposure. TCRdb ran MiXCR on the RACE reads and lists one entry per CDR3 protein. Counted here are around 300,000 distinct CDR3 sequences, 5.5% to 8% occurring once; the ten biggest clones make up about 8%. Sequencing used whole blood, obtained in connection with sensitization to the hapten diphenylcyclopropenone (DPC). Every receptor here comes from a young woman with alopecia areata. Some clones in this sample may be carry-over from other donors' samples. The CDR3 runs from the conserved cysteine through the conserved F or W. Fields, in order: clone size, J gene, V gene, D gene, CDR3 protein, CDR3 DNA. D genes are given only for firm matches. Size values are once, few and many counts, or a class for expanded clones, and some rows have none.

clone_size: many; j_call: TRBJ2-7; v_call: TRBV28; d_call: NA; cdr3_aa: CASSSPGNGRGAYEQYF; cdr3_nt: TGTGCCAGCAGTTCCCCCGGGAACGGCAGGGGTGCCTACGAGCAGTACTTC
clone_size: many; j_call: TRBJ1-5; v_call: TRBV10-2; d_call: TRBD1; cdr3_aa: CASSESRQGKPQHF; cdr3_nt: TGCGCCAGCAGTGAGTCAAGACAGGGGAAGCCCCAGCATTTT
clone_size: NA; j_call: TRBJ2-7; v_call: TRBV11-1; d_call: NA; cdr3_aa: CASSLTGLTYEQYF; cdr3_nt: TGTGCCAGCAGCTTAACGGGACTGACCTACGAGCAGTACTTC
clone_size: NA; j_call: TRBJ2-3; v_call: TRBV5-1; d_call: NA; cdr3_aa: CASSLSGHPGDTQYF; cdr3_nt: TGCGCCAGCAGCTTATCGGGGCACCCGGGAGATACGCAGTATTTT
clone_size: NA; j_call: TRBJ2-5; v_call: TRBV2; d_call: TRBD1; cdr3_aa: CASSGTGGEETQYF; cdr3_nt: TGTGCCAGCAGCGGTACAGGGGGTGAAGAGACCCAGTACTTC
clone_size: many; j_call: TRBJ1-4; v_call: TRBV20-1; d_call: TRBD1; cdr3_aa: CSAPRGRDEKLFF; cdr3_nt: TGCAGTGCGCCCAGGGGGCGCGATGAAAAACTGTTTTTT
clone_size: many; j_call: TRBJ2-7; v_call: TRBV4-3; d_call: TRBD2; cdr3_aa: CASSQDVFPSGGATYEQYF; cdr3_nt: TGCGCCAGCAGCCAAGACGTGTTTCCGAGCGGGGGGGCGACTTACGAGCAGTACTTC
clone_size: few; j_call: TRBJ1-2; v_call: TRBV5-1; d_call: NA; cdr3_aa: CASSSEGVDYGYTF; cdr3_nt: TGCGCCAGCAGCTCCGAGGGCGTTGACTATGGCTACACCTTC
clone_size: many; j_call: TRBJ2-3; v_call: TRBV24-1; d_call: NA; cdr3_aa: CATSERNTDTQYF; cdr3_nt: TGTGCCACCAGTGAGCGGAATACAGATACGCAGTATTTT
clone_size: NA; j_call: TRBJ1-6; v_call: TRBV12-3/TRBV12-4; d_call: TRBD1; cdr3_aa: CASSDRVWAPLHF; cdr3_nt: TGTGCCAGCAGTGACAGGGTCTGGGCACCCCTCCACTTT
clone_size: few; j_call: TRBJ2-5; v_call: TRBV9; d_call: TRBD1; cdr3_aa: CASSPRTGAEETQYF; cdr3_nt: TGTGCCAGCAGCCCCCGGACAGGTGCTGAAGAGACCCAGTACTTC
clone_size: few; j_call: TRBJ2-2; v_call: TRBV12-3/TRBV12-4; d_call: TRBD2; cdr3_aa: CASSLVSGHTGELFF; cdr3_nt: TGTGCCAGCAGTTTGGTTAGCGGGCACACCGGGGAGCTGTTTTTT
clone_size: NA; j_call: TRBJ1-5; v_call: TRBV6-1; d_call: NA; cdr3_aa: CASSTGLYSNQPQHF; cdr3_nt: TGTGCCAGCAGTACCGGACTTTATAGCAATCAGCCCCAGCATTTT
clone_size: many; j_call: TRBJ2-1; v_call: TRBV7-3; d_call: TRBD2; cdr3_aa: CASSWAGGYSSYNEQFF; cdr3_nt: TGTGCCAGCAGCTGGGCGGGGGGATATAGCTCCTACAATGAGCAGTTCTTC
clone_size: few; j_call: TRBJ2-7; v_call: TRBV6-2/TRBV6-3; d_call: TRBD1; cdr3_aa: CATRGQGTSYEQYF; cdr3_nt: TGTGCCACCAGGGGACAGGGGACCTCCTACGAGCAGTACTTC
clone_size: few; j_call: TRBJ1-4; v_call: TRBV12-3/TRBV12-4; d_call: NA; cdr3_aa: CASRPGTLGEKLFF; cdr3_nt: TGTGCCAGCAGACCAGGGACCCTGGGGGAAAAACTGTTTTTT
clone_size: many; j_call: TRBJ1-1; v_call: TRBV6-5; d_call: TRBD1; cdr3_aa: CASSINRDRHEAFF; cdr3_nt: TGTGCCAGCAGTATAAACCGGGACAGGCATGAAGCTTTCTTT
clone_size: NA; j_call: TRBJ1-1; v_call: TRBV20-1; d_call: NA; cdr3_aa: CSVSDKGGKTEAFF; cdr3_nt: TGCAGTGTTTCTGACAAGGGGGGAAAAACTGAAGCTTTCTTT
clone_size: NA; j_call: TRBJ2-2; v_call: TRBV3-1; d_call: TRBD2; cdr3_aa: CASSQGELAGTGELFF; cdr3_nt: TGTGCCAGCAGCCAAGGTGAACTAGCGGGGACCGGGGAGCTGTTTTTT
clone_size: NA; j_call: TRBJ1-2; v_call: TRBV5-4; d_call: TRBD1; cdr3_aa: CASSSTRDRSGYTF; cdr3_nt: TGTGCCAGCAGCTCCACCCGGGACAGGTCTGGCTACACCTTC
clone_size: many; j_call: TRBJ2-3; v_call: TRBV5-1; d_call: TRBD1; cdr3_aa: CASRRQGASDTQYF; cdr3_nt: TGCGCCAGCCGAAGACAGGGGGCATCTGATACGCAGTATTTT
clone_size: many; j_call: TRBJ1-2; v_call: TRBV4-1; d_call: TRBD1; cdr3_aa: CASSQDGTGVYGYTF; cdr3_nt: TGCGCCAGCAGCCAAGATGGGACAGGGGTCTATGGCTACACCTTC
clone_size: NA; j_call: TRBJ2-2; v_call: TRBV24-1; d_call: NA; cdr3_aa: CATSEGSNTGELFF; cdr3_nt: TGTGCCACCAGTGAGGGCAGTAACACCGGGGAGCTGTTTTTT
clone_size: many; j_call: TRBJ2-3; v_call: TRBV10-3; d_call: NA; cdr3_aa: CAIRTNSGTQYF; cdr3_nt: TGTGCCATCAGGACCAATTCGGGTACGCAGTATTTT
clone_size: few; j_call: TRBJ2-2; v_call: TRBV5-6; d_call: TRBD1; cdr3_aa: CASSKQGGPTGELFF; cdr3_nt: TGTGCCAGCAGCAAACAGGGGGGTCCCACCGGGGAGCTGTTTTTT
clone_size: NA; j_call: TRBJ2-5; v_call: TRBV20-1; d_call: TRBD2; cdr3_aa: CSARDWGTSAETQYF; cdr3_nt: TGCAGTGCTAGAGATTGGGGGACTAGCGCCGAGACCCAGTACTTC
clone_size: many; j_call: TRBJ2-1; v_call: TRBV11-2; d_call: TRBD2; cdr3_aa: CASSLGSGGIDEQFF; cdr3_nt: TGTGCCAGCAGCTTGGGCAGCGGGGGGATTGATGAGCAGTTCTTC
clone_size: once; j_call: TRBJ2-2; v_call: TRBV6-5; d_call: NA; cdr3_aa: CASSYSTQNTGELFF; cdr3_nt: TGTGCCAGCAGTTACTCGACACAGAACACCGGGGAGCTGTTTTTT
clone_size: NA; j_call: TRBJ2-3; v_call: TRBV6-1; d_call: NA; cdr3_aa: CASRFSNTDTQYF; cdr3_nt: TGTGCCAGCAGGTTTTCAAACACAGATACGCAGTATTTT
clone_size: many; j_call: TRBJ2-1; v_call: TRBV6-5; d_call: NA; cdr3_aa: CASASWETYNEQFF; cdr3_nt: TGTGCCAGCGCCTCGTGGGAGACCTACAATGAGCAGTTCTTC
clone_size: few; j_call: TRBJ2-1; v_call: TRBV7-2; d_call: NA; cdr3_aa: CASSLVGGPDNEQFF; cdr3_nt: TGTGCCAGCAGCTTAGTTGGGGGCCCGGACAATGAGCAGTTCTTC
clone_size: NA; j_call: TRBJ1-2; v_call: TRBV7-9; d_call: NA; cdr3_aa: CASSYGQTPLYGYTF; cdr3_nt: TGTGCCAGCAGCTACGGACAGACCCCGTTATATGGCTACACCTTC
clone_size: NA; j_call: TRBJ2-3; v_call: TRBV9; d_call: NA; cdr3_aa: CASSVSSFKDTQYF; cdr3_nt: TGTGCCAGCAGCGTCTCCAGTTTCAAAGATACGCAGTATTTT
clone_size: many; j_call: TRBJ1-1; v_call: TRBV18; d_call: NA; cdr3_aa: CASSQMDTEAFF; cdr3_nt: TGTGCCAGCTCACAAATGGACACTGAAGCTTTCTTT
clone_size: many; j_call: TRBJ2-7; v_call: TRBV9; d_call: TRBD1; cdr3_aa: CASSPRGPDRGLYEQYF; cdr3_nt: TGTGCCAGCAGCCCCCGCGGCCCGGACAGGGGGCTCTACGAGCAGTACTTC
clone_size: NA; j_call: TRBJ2-2; v_call: TRBV2; d_call: NA; cdr3_aa: CASSIRVTGELFF; cdr3_nt: TGTGCCAGCAGTATCAGGGTCACCGGGGAGCTGTTTTTT
clone_size: few; j_call: TRBJ1-6; v_call: TRBV19; d_call: NA; cdr3_aa: CASSIAENSALHF; cdr3_nt: TGTGCCAGTAGTATAGCTGAAAACTCGGCCCTCCACTTT
clone_size: NA; j_call: TRBJ2-4; v_call: TRBV3-1; d_call: NA; cdr3_aa: CASSYRGSLQDIAKNIQYF; cdr3_nt: TGTGCCAGCAGCTACCGGGGAAGTTTGCAGGATATTGCCAAAAACATTCAGTACTTC
clone_size: NA; j_call: TRBJ1-5; v_call: TRBV18; d_call: NA; cdr3_aa: CASSLVAGDGTRGQPQHF; cdr3_nt: TGTGCCAGCTCTCTAGTAGCCGGGGACGGAACTCGGGGTCAGCCCCAGCATTTT
clone_size: few; j_call: TRBJ1-3; v_call: TRBV20-1; d_call: TRBD1; cdr3_aa: CSAPGQGENTIYF; cdr3_nt: TGCAGTGCTCCCGGACAGGGGGAGAACACCATATATTTT
clone_size: NA; j_call: TRBJ1-1; v_call: TRBV29-1; d_call: TRBD1; cdr3_aa: CSVADRDRTEAFF; cdr3_nt: TGCAGCGTGGCGGACAGGGATCGGACTGAAGCTTTCTTT
clone_size: many; j_call: TRBJ1-1; v_call: TRBV28; d_call: NA; cdr3_aa: CASSRGYTVTLNTEAFF; cdr3_nt: TGTGCCAGCAGTCGTGGATACACAGTAACCCTGAACACTGAAGCTTTCTTT